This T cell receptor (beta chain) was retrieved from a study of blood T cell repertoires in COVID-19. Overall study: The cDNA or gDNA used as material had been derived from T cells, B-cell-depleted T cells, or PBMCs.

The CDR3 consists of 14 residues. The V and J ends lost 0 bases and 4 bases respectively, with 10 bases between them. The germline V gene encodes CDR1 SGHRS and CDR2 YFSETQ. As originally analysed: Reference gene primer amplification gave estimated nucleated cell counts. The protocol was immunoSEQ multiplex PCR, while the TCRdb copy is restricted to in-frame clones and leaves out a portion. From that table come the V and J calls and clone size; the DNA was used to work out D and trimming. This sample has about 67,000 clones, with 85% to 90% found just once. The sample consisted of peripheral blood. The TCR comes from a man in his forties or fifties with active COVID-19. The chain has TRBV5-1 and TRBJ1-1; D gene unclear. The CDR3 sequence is CASSLVGLSTEAFF. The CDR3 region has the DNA TGCGCCAGCAGCTTGGTTGGCCTTTCCACTGAAGCTTTCTTT.